This record looks at one TCR beta chain sequence and its context. This record comes from a study of cytomegalovirus exposure and HLA in healthy donors. The CDR3 totals 12 residues. J lost 6 bases, V lost 6 bases, and 4 bases had no gene match. Looked up from germline, CDR1 is MNHEY and CDR2 is SMNVEV (reference sequence). Researchers ran the PCR with 60 Vbeta and 13 Jbeta primers. Clones were sequenced by immunoSEQ multiplex PCR, and TCRdb holds only the in-frame ones, with some missing. Its clone listing holds roughly 78,000 clones. The rearrangement joins TRBV27 to TRBJ1-2; 7 bases align to TRBD1. The source of this sequence is a boy younger than 18 in good health and CMV-seronegative. Sequenced input: PBMCs. The CDR3 reads CASSPDRDGYTF. The CDR3 DNA follows: TGTGCCAGCAGCCCAGACAGGGATGGCTACACCTTC.